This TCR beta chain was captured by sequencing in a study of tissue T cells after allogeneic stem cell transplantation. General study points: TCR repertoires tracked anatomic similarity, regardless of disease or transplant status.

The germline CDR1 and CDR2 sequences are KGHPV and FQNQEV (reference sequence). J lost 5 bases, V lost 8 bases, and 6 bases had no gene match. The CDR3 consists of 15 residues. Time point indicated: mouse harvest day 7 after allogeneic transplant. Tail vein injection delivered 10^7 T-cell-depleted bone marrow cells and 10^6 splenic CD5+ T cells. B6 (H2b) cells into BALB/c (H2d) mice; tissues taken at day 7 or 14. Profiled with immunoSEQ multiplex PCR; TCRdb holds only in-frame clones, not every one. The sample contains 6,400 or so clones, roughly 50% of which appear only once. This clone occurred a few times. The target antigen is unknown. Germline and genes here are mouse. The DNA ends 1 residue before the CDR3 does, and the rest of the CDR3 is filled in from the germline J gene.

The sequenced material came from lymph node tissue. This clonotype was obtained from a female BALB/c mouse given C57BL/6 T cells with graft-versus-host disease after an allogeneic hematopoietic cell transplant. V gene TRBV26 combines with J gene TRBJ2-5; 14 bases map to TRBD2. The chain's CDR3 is CASVRDWGGADTQYF. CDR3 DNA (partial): TGTGCCAGCGTCCGGGACTGGGGGGGCGCAGACACCCAGTAC. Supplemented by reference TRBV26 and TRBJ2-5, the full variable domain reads NSKVIQTPRYLVKGQGQKAKMRCIPEKGHPVVFWYQQNKNNEFKFLINFQNQEVLQQIDMTEKRFSAECPSNSPCSLEIQSSEAGDSALYLCASVRDWGGADTQYFGPGTRLLVL.